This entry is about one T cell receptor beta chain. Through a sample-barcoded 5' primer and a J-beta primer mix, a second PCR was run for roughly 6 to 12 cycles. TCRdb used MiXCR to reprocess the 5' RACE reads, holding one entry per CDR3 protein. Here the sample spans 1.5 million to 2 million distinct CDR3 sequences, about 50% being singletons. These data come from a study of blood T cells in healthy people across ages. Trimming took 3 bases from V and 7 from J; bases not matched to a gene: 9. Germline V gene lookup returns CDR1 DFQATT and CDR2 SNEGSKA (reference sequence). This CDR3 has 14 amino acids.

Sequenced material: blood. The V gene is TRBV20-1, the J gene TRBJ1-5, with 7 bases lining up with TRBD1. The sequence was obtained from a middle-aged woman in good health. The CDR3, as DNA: TGCAGTGCTAGTACTAGACAGGGAGGGCAGCCCCAGCATTTT. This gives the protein CSASTRQGGQPQHF.